Described below is a single T cell receptor (beta chain) sequence and its context. The antigen remains undetermined. At one end the junction does not follow the germline gene, possibly because of a read error. As to time point: healthy volunteer bleed at 6 weeks. The authors' total RNA extraction used unfractionated whole blood. For the library, individual cDNA molecules each received unique molecular identifiers. TCRdb re-called the RACE reads through MiXCR, storing one row per CDR3 protein. This table has around 80,000 distinct CDR3 sequences, over 8.5% appearing once. This entry comes from a study of human T cells and chemical hapten exposure. The wider study: Among samples, TCR yields varied mainly because of small differences in pooled library volume. Study-level results: The number of TCRs above 1 in 1000 frequency did not change after DPC sensitization.

Germline assignment: CDR1 SGHRS and CDR2 YFSETQ. The CDR3 runs to 16 residues. This sequence was found in a male donor in good health. Some clones in this sample may be carry-over from other donors' samples. The specimen sequenced was whole blood. The J gene is TRBJ2-1, the V gene TRBV5-1; 8 bases fit TRBD1. The CDR3 region is CSSSLSSTGVNNEQFF. CDR3 bases: TGCTCCAGCAGCTTGTCCTCGACAGGGGTGAACAATGAGCAGTTCTTC.